Below are 24 T cell receptor beta chains sequenced from a single sample in a study of blood T cell repertoires in COVID-19. Sequencing was performed with immunoSEQ multiplex PCR; in TCRdb, only in-frame clones are kept and a portion is missing. Of about 350,000 clones listed, around 87% are singletons. The specimen was peripheral blood. These receptors were collected from a woman aged 50 to 60 with COVID-19, enrolled during active disease.

V gene TRBV6-5 combines with J gene TRBJ1-1; D is uncertain. CDR1 and CDR2 from the germline V gene are MNHEY and SVGAGI. The CDR3 runs 11 residues. Trimming shortened V by 8 bases and J by 4 bases, and 8 bases separated the two germline ends. The CDR3 DNA follows: TGTGCCAGCGACTTAAGCACTGAAGCTTTCTTT. It encodes CASDLSTEAFF.

J is TRBJ2-2 and V is TRBV5-1; 8 nucleotides line up with TRBD2. This CDR3 contains 17 residues. V lost 2 bases, J lost 5 bases, and 11 bases stayed unmatched. The V gene's germline CDR1 is SGHRS and CDR2 YFSETQ. CDR3 protein: CASSFNPLAEGTGELFF. In DNA form, the CDR3 reads TGCGCCAGCAGCTTTAATCCACTAGCGGAGGGGACCGGGGAGCTGTTTTTT.

The J gene is TRBJ1-1, the V gene TRBV29-1; 7 bases are shared with TRBD1. The germline V gene encodes CDR1 SQVTM and CDR2 ANQGSEA. This CDR3 spans 14 amino acids. Germline trimming cut 5 bases from V and 2 bases from J; bases unmatched to any gene: 8. The CDR3 sequence: CSVRLQGYNTEAFF. The CDR3 DNA is TGCAGCGTTAGGTTACAGGGGTACAACACTGAAGCTTTCTTT.

V and J are TRBV11-3 and TRBJ2-2, with D unresolved. This CDR3 contains 13 residues. The V end was cut by 3 bases, the J end by 1 base, with 3 bases between. Germline V lookup: CDR1 SGHNT, CDR2 YENEEA. The CDR3 loop reads CASSFRNTGELFF. DNA for the CDR3: TGTGCCAGCAGCTTTAGGAACACCGGGGAGCTGTTTTTT.

CDR3 bases: TGCGCCAGCAGCTTGCGGGTAACTAGCGGGAGTCCCTACGAGCAGTACTTC. The encoded protein is CASSLRVTSGSPYEQYF. The chain combines TRBV5-1 with TRBJ2-7; 11 nucleotides line up with TRBD2. The V gene's germline CDR1 is SGHRS and CDR2 YFSETQ. The length of the CDR3 is 17 residues. V shed 1 base, J shed 2 bases, and the junction held 8 bases outside the gene matches. The full variable domain, in which reference TRBV5-1 and TRBJ2-7 provide the parts outside the CDR3, is KAGVTQTPRYLIKTRGQQVTLSCSPISGHRSVSWYQQTPGQGLQFLFEYFSETQRNKGNFPGRFSGRQFSNSRSEMNVSTLELGDSALYLCASSLRVTSGSPYEQYFGPGTRLTVT.

This chain connects TRBV28 to TRBJ1-5; 7 bases are a match to TRBD1. The V segment lost 3 bases and the J segment 6 bases; nucleotides outside the gene matches: 5. Germline-derived CDR1 and CDR2 are MDHEN and SYDVKM. The CDR3 runs 14 residues. For the CDR3, the DNA is TGTGCCAGCAGTTTTAGAAGGGGGCTTCAGCCCCAGCATTTT. Amino acid sequence: CASSFRRGLQPQHF.

In this sample, this clone turned up once. The rearrangement links TRBV24-1 to TRBJ1-5; weak D call: TRBD1 (5 bases). The CDR3 covers 14 residues. V lost 4 bases and J lost 5, with 11 bases in between. Germline lookup yields CDR1 KGHDR and CDR2 SFDVKD. This chain's CDR3 is CATSDPVGDQPQHF. The CDR3 DNA reads as TGTGCCACCAGTGACCCCGTAGGGGATCAGCCCCAGCATTTT.

The V call is TRBV6-4, the J call TRBJ1-1; 10 nucleotides align to TRBD1. J lost 4 bases, V lost 6 bases, and 11 bases had no gene match. Germline-derived CDR1 and CDR2 are MRHNA and SNTAGT. The CDR3 spans 16 residues. The CDR3 nucleotides read TGTGCCAGCAGGGAAAGACAGGGGGCAGGGGTCACTGAAGCTTTCTTT. Protein: CASRERQGAGVTEAFF.

V usage is TRBV7-9 and J usage is TRBJ1-6; D perhaps matches TRBD1 (5 bases). The CDR3 length is 13 residues. Deletions cut 5 bases from V and 7 bases from J, with 9 bases between. Looked up from germline, CDR1 is SEHNR and CDR2 is FQNEAQ (reference sequence). This CDR3 reads CASSAKGNSPLHF. The CDR3, as DNA: TGTGCCAGCAGCGCAAAGGGGAATTCACCCCTCCACTTT.

The chain uses TRBV6-2 or TRBV6-3 and TRBJ2-2, with 11 nucleotides matching TRBD2. The CDR3 is 17 amino acids. The trim removed 2 bases at V and 8 bases at J, leaving 10 bases unmatched. Germline CDR1 reads MNHEY; CDR2 reads SVGEGT. The CDR3 spells CASSYLNSGRDLGELFF. In nucleotides, the CDR3 is TGTGCCAGCAGTTACCTGAATAGCGGGAGGGACCTTGGGGAGCTGTTTTTT.

This clone was seen a single time. This chain joins TRBV29-1 and TRBJ1-1; D is ambiguous. Trimming pared 3 bases from V and 6 bases from J, leaving 14 bases between. The CDR3 consists of 13 residues. Germline V gene data show CDR1 as SQVTM and CDR2 as ANQGSEA. The DNA for the CDR3 is TGCAGCGTTGAGGTACGGAGGGCCGCTGAAGCTTTCTTT. As protein: CSVEVRRAAEAFF.

The chain employs TRBV6-5 and TRBJ1-1, with 7 bases that match TRBD1. Germline V gene data show CDR1 as MNHEY and CDR2 as SVGAGI. CDR3 length equals 15 residues. V lost 6 bases to trimming and J lost 5 bases; unmatched junction nucleotides: 12. The CDR3 is CASSKPTGVGTEAFF. In nucleotides, the CDR3 is TGTGCCAGCAGCAAGCCTACAGGGGTAGGAACTGAAGCTTTCTTT.

The V call is TRBV7-9, the J call TRBJ2-3; 12 bases align to TRBD2. V trimming: 4 bases; J trimming: 0 bases; junction bases outside the gene matches: 8. Germline CDR1 and CDR2: SEHNR and FQNEAQ (reference sequence). This CDR3 is built from 18 residues. CDR3 residues: CASSSGTSGLPSTDTQYF. For the CDR3, the DNA is TGTGCCAGCAGCTCGGGGACTAGCGGGTTACCTAGCACAGATACGCAGTATTTT.

The rearrangement uses TRBV12-3 or TRBV12-4 and TRBJ2-1; D may be TRBD2 (7 bases). The CDR3 totals 12 residues. Trimming took 11 bases from V and 4 from J, leaving 12 bases between them. CDR3 in DNA: TGTGCCGGGGGGCGGGGGTACAATGAGCAGTTCTTC. Translating gives CAGGRGYNEQFF.

The chain links TRBV14 to TRBJ1-6, with 8 bases identical to TRBD1. The junction had 8 bases not matched to a gene; V was cut back by 3 bases and J by 7 bases. Germline loops: CDR1 SGHDN, CDR2 FVKESK. CDR3 length: 16 residues. The CDR3 region is CASSHADRGWNSPLHF. CDR3 DNA: TGTGCCAGCAGCCATGCCGACAGGGGCTGGAATTCACCCCTCCACTTT.

This chain links TRBV7-2 with TRBJ1-1; D might be TRBD1 (5 bases). Trimming took off 5 bases at V and 7 bases at J, with 17 bases between the two ends. The CDR3 is 14 residues long. Germline V lookup: CDR1 SGHTA, CDR2 FQGNSA. CDR3 coding DNA: TGTGCCAGCAGCCCTTACTCATCGGGACTTGAAGCTTTCTTT. It codes for CASSPYSSGLEAFF. Filled out from reference TRBV7-2 and TRBJ1-1, the complete variable domain reads GAGVSQSPSNKVTEKGKDVELRCDPISGHTALYWYRQSLGQGLEFLIYFQGNSAPDKSGLPSDRFSAERTGGSVSTLTIQRTQQEDSAVYLCASSPYSSGLEAFFGQGTRLTVV.

This rearrangement joins TRBV5-6 to TRBJ2-1; 12 bases line up with TRBD1. V was pared by 5 bases and J by 6 bases, with 6 bases of the junction left unmatched. Germline loops: CDR1 SGHDT, CDR2 YYEEEE. The CDR3 has 15 amino acids. CDR3 nucleotide sequence: TGTGCCAGCAGTTCCGGGACAGGGGGCTCCAATGAGCAGTTCTTC. Its translation is CASSSGTGGSNEQFF.

The chain employs TRBV18 and TRBJ2-1, with a weak D call TRBD2 (6 bases). V lost 5 bases and J lost 7, with 12 bases in between. This CDR3 region has 13 residues. The germline CDR1 and CDR2 sequences are KGHSH and LQKENI. CDR3 DNA: TGTGCCAGCTCAGTTACTAGCACAAATGAGCAGTTCTTC. Its protein product is CASSVTSTNEQFF.

In its sample, this clone was seen once. This chain links TRBV30 with TRBJ2-3; 8 positions agree with TRBD2. Germline V gene data show CDR1 as GTSNPN and CDR2 as SVGIG (reference sequence). The CDR3 is 14 residues long. The V segment lost 3 bases and the J segment 3 bases; nucleotides outside the gene matches: 5. As DNA, the CDR3 is TGTGCCTGGAGATCGAGCGGGAGAACAGATACGCAGTATTTT. Translation gives CAWRSSGRTDTQYF.

The chain has TRBV19 and TRBJ2-1; 7 bases are a match to TRBD2. The CDR3 is 15 amino acids. The trim removed 5 bases at V and 6 bases at J, leaving 10 bases unmatched. Germline V lookup: CDR1 LNHDA, CDR2 SQIVND (reference sequence). CDR3 sequence: CASSLIAGMGNEQFF. For the CDR3, the DNA is TGTGCCAGTAGTCTCATAGCGGGTATGGGCAATGAGCAGTTCTTC.

The V call is TRBV4-2, the J call TRBJ2-1, with 7 nucleotides matching TRBD2. Germline V gene lookup returns CDR1 LGHNA and CDR2 YNFKEQ. Unmatched junction bases numbered 13, after V lost 4 bases and J lost 7 bases. The CDR3 is 16 amino acids. The DNA of the CDR3 is TGTGCCAGCAGCCGTTTTTCGCGGGAGAAGTGGAATGAGCAGTTCTTC. Its protein is CASSRFSREKWNEQFF.

This chain joins TRBV19 and TRBJ2-5; 11 bases agree with TRBD1. With 7 bases clipped from V and 4 bases from J, the junction kept 8 bases outside the gene matches. CDR1 is LNHDA and CDR2 is SQIVND in the germline V gene (reference sequence). This CDR3 comprises 15 residues. For the CDR3, the DNA is TGTGCCAGTAAGGGGGGACAGGGGGTTGGAGAGACCCAGTACTTC. Amino acid sequence: CASKGGQGVGETQYF.

Only one count was recorded for this clone. The chain has TRBV5-1 and TRBJ2-1; D is perhaps TRBD1 (7 bases). The V gene lost 0 bases and the J gene lost 8 bases, with 12 bases spanning the gap. CDR1 SGHRS and CDR2 YFSETQ come from the germline V gene. The CDR3 consists of 14 residues. CDR3 coding DNA: TGCGCCAGCAGCTTGGCTCAGGGGGAGGATGAGCAGTTCTTC. Amino acids: CASSLAQGEDEQFF. The variable domain in full, with the rest retrieved from reference TRBV5-1 and TRBJ2-1, is KAGVTQTPRYLIKTRGQQVTLSCSPISGHRSVSWYQQTPGQGLQFLFEYFSETQRNKGNFPGRFSGRQFSNSRSEMNVSTLELGDSALYLCASSLAQGEDEQFFGPGTRLTVL.

The rearrangement uses TRBV6-2 or TRBV6-3 and TRBJ1-1, with D tentatively TRBD1 (6 bases). The germline V and J ends were trimmed by 2 bases and 0 bases, with 10 bases remaining between them. The CDR3 runs to 15 residues. CDR1 MNHEY and CDR2 SVGEGT come from the germline V gene. The CDR3 region has the DNA TGTGCCAGCAGTTACCAGGGACACTTGAACACTGAAGCTTTCTTT. It encodes CASSYQGHLNTEAFF.